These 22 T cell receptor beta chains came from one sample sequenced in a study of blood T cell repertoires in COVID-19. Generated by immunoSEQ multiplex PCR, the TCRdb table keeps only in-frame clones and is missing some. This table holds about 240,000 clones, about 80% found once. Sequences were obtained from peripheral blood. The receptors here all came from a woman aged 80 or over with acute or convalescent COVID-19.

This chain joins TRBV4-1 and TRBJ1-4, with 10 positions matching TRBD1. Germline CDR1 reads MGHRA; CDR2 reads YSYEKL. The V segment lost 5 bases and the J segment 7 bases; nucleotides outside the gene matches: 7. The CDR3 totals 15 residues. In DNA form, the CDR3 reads TGCGCCAGCAGCTCCGGGACAGGGGTTGGTGAAAAACTGTTTTTT. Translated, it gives CASSSGTGVGEKLFF.

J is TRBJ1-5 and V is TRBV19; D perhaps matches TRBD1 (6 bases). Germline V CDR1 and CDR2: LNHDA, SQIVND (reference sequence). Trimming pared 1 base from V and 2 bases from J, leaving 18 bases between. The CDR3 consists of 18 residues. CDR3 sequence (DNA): TGTGCCAGTAGTATAGGCCCCCAGTTGGGGGCAGGCAATCAGCCCCAGCATTTT. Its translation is CASSIGPQLGAGNQPQHF. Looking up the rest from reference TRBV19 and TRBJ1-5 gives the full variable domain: DGGITQSPKYLFRKEGQNVTLSCEQNLNHDAMYWYRQDPGQGLRLIYYSQIVNDFQKGDIAEGYSVSREKKESFPLTVTSAQKNPTAFYLCASSIGPQLGAGNQPQHFGDGTRLSIL.

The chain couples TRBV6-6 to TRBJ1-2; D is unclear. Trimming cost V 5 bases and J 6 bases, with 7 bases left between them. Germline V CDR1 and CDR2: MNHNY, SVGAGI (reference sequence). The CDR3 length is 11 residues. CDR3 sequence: CASSPLHGYTF. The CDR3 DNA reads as TGTGCCAGCAGTCCCCTACATGGCTACACCTTC.

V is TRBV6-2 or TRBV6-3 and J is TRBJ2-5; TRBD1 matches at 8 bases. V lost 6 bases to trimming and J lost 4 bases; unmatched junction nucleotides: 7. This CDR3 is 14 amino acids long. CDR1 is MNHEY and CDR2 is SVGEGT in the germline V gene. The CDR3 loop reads CASSRGQGGETQYF. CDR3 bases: TGTGCCAGCAGCCGTGGACAGGGAGGAGAGACCCAGTACTTC.

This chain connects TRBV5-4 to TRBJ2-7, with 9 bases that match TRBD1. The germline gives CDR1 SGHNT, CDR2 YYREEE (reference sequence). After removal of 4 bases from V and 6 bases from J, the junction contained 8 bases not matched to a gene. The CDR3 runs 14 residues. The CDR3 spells CASSPDRGPLEQYF. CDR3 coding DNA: TGTGCCAGCAGCCCGGACAGGGGTCCCCTCGAGCAGTACTTC.

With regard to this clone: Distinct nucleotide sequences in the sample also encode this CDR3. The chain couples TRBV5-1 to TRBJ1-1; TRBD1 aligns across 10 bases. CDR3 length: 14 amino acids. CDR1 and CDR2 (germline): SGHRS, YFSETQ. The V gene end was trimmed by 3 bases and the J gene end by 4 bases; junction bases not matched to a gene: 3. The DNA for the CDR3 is TGCGCCAGCAGCTCACGGACAGGGGGCACTGAAGCTTTCTTT. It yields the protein CASSSRTGGTEAFF. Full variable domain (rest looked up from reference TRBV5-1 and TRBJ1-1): KAGVTQTPRYLIKTRGQQVTLSCSPISGHRSVSWYQQTPGQGLQFLFEYFSETQRNKGNFPGRFSGRQFSNSRSEMNVSTLELGDSALYLCASSSRTGGTEAFFGQGTRLTVV.

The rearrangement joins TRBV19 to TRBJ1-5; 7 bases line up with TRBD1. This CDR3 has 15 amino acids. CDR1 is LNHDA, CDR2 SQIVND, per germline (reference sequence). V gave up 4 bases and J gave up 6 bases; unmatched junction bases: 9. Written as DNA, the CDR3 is TGTGCCAGTAGTAGGGGACAGCGGACCAGTCAGCCCCAGCATTTT. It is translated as CASSRGQRTSQPQHF. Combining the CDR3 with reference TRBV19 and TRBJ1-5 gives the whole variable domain DGGITQSPKYLFRKEGQNVTLSCEQNLNHDAMYWYRQDPGQGLRLIYYSQIVNDFQKGDIAEGYSVSREKKESFPLTVTSAQKNPTAFYLCASSRGQRTSQPQHFGDGTRLSIL.

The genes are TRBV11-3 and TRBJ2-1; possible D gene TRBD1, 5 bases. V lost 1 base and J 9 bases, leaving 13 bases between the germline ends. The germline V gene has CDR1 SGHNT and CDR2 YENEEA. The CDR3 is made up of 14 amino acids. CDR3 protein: CASSLGRVQGEQFF. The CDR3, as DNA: TGTGCCAGCAGCTTAGGTAGGGTTCAGGGTGAGCAGTTCTTC.

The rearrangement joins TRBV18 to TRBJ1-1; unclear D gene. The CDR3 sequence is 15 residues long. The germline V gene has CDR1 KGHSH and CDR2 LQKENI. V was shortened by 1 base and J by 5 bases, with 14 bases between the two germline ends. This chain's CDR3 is CASSPQLAGGTEAFF. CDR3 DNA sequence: TGTGCCAGCTCACCACAGCTGGCAGGAGGTACTGAAGCTTTCTTT. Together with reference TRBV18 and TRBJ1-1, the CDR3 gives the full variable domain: NAGVMQNPRHLVRRRGQEARLRCSPMKGHSHVYWYRQLPEEGLKFMVYLQKENIIDESGMPKERFSAEFPKEGPSILRIQQVVRGDSAAYFCASSPQLAGGTEAFFGQGTRLTVV.

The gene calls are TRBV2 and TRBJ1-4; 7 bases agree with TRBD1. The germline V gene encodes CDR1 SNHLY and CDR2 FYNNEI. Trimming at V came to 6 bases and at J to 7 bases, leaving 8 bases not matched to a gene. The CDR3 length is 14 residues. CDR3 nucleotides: TGTGCCAGCAGAGGACAGGCTCAGTTTGAAAAACTGTTTTTT. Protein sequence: CASRGQAQFEKLFF.

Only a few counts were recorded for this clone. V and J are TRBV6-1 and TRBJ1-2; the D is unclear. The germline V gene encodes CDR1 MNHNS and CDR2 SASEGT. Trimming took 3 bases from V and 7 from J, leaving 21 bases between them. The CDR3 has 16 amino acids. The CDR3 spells CASSERWESRASGYTF. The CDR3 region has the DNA TGTGCCAGCAGTGAGCGTTGGGAGTCCCGAGCCTCTGGCTACACCTTC.

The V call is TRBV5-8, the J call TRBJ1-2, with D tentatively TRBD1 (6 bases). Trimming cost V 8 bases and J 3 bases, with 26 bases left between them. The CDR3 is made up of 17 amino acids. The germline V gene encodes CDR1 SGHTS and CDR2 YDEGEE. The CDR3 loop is CASKREQYRVKDYGYTF. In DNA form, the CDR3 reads TGTGCCAGTAAGAGAGAGCAGTACAGGGTGAAGGACTATGGCTACACCTTC.

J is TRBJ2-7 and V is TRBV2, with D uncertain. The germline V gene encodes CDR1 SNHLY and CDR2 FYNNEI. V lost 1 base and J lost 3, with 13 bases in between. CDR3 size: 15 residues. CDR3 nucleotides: TGTGCCAGCAGTGAAGTGGCAACCCCAGGCTACGAGCAGTACTTC. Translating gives CASSEVATPGYEQYF.

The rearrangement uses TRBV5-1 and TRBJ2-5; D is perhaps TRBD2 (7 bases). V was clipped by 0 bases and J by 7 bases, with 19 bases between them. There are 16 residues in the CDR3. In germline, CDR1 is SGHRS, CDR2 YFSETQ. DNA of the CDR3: TGCGCCAGCAGCTTGGGTGGCGGGGGCTCGGCTGGGACCCAGTACTTC. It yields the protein CASSLGGGGSAGTQYF.

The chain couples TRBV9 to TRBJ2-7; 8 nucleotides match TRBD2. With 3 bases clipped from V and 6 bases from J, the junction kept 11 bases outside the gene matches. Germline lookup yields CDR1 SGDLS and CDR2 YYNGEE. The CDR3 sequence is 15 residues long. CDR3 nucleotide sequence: TGTGCCAGCAGCGCTCACTGGGCGGGGGGCTTCGAGCAGTACTTC. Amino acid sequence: CASSAHWAGGFEQYF.

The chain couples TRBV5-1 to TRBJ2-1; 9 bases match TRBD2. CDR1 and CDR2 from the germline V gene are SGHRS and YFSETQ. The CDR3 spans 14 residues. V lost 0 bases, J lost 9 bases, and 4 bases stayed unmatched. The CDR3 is CASSLGSGGTEQFF. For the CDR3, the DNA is TGCGCCAGCAGCTTGGGTAGCGGGGGAACTGAGCAGTTCTTC.

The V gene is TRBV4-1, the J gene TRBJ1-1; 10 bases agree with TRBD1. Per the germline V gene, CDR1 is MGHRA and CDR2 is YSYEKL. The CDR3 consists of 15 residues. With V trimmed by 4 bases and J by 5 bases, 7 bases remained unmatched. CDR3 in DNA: TGCGCCAGCAGCCCAGGACAGGGGGGTTTGACTGAAGCTTTCTTT. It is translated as CASSPGQGGLTEAFF.

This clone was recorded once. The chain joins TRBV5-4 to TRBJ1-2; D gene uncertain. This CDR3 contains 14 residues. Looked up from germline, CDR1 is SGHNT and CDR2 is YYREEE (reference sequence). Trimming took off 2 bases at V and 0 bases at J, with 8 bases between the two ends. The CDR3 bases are TGTGCCAGCAGCTTACCGGGGACTAACTATGGCTACACCTTC. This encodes CASSLPGTNYGYTF.

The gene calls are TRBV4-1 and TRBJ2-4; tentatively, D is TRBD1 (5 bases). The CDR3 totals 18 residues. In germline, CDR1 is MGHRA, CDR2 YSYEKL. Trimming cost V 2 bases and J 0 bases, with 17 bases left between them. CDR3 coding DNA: TGCGCCAGCAGCCAACCTGGGCAGGGTGGCCTAGCCAAAAACATTCAGTACTTC. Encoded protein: CASSQPGQGGLAKNIQYF.

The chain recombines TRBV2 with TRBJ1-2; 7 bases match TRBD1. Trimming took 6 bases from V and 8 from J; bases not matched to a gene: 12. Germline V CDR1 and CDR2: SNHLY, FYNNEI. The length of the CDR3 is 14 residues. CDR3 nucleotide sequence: TGTGCCAGCAGAAACCTCGGGACAGCCGGAGGCTACACCTTC. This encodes CASRNLGTAGGYTF. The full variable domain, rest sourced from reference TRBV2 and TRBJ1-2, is EPEVTQTPSHQVTQMGQEVILRCVPISNHLYFYWYRQILGQKVEFLVSFYNNEISEKSEIFDDQFSVERPDGSNFTLKIRSTKLEDSAMYFCASRNLGTAGGYTFGSGTRLTVV.

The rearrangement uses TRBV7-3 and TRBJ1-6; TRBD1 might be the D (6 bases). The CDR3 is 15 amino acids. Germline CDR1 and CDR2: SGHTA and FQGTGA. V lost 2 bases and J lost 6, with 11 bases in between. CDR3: CASSLGGRGNSPLHF. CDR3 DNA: TGTGCCAGCAGCTTAGGGGGCAGGGGTAATTCACCCCTCCACTTT.

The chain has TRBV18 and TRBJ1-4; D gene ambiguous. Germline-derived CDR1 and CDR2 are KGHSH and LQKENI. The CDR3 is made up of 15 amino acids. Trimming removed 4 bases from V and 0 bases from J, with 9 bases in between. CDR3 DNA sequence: TGTGCCAGCTCACTCCAGGAACCAACTAATGAAAAACTGTTTTTT. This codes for CASSLQEPTNEKLFF.